This entry lists 19 T cell receptor beta chains sequenced from one sample in a study of regulatory T cells in long-lasting Graves disease (dated by TCRdb to the early 2020s). Read against the paper, the sample's time point label means: newly diagnosed GD, antithyroid drugs for less than 3 months. For both TCR sequencing and RNA sequencing, RNA was extracted from PBMCs using TRIzol. Receptors were amplified or captured by multiplex PCR. The data were produced on an Illumina HiSeq 4000. iRepertoire HTBI primers and Arm-PCR amplification of CDR3 regions were used to construct TCR beta libraries. TCRdb took the public reads, trimmed them with fastp at Q25, ran MiXCR for clone calling and kept in-frame beta chains. Identical CDR3 protein sequences are pooled into one entry, listed with their most common genes and DNA. The sample profile shows roughly 500,000 distinct CDR3 sequences; approximately 14% of them were found once. The ten most abundant clones make up under 20% of the sample.

These same records also appear under a second study, on T cells in Graves' hyperthyroidism and ophthalmopathy.

Here the sequenced sample was peripheral blood mononuclear cells (PBMCs), taken at new diagnosis, from a patient treated with antithyroid drugs. The receptors originated from a woman aged 50 to 65 with Graves disease. Donor details come from another sample of the same person, matched by shared clones.

In its sample, this clonotype was seen many times. The J gene is TRBJ2-7, the V gene TRBV20-1; 11 bases are shared with TRBD2. The CDR3 is 14 residues long. CDR1 DFQATT and CDR2 SNEGSKA come from the germline V gene (reference sequence). Trimming at V came to 6 bases and at J to 0 bases, leaving 4 bases not matched to a gene. The DNA of the CDR3 is TGCAGTGCCACCGGGACTAGCGGCTCCTACGAGCAGTACTTC. Protein product: CSATGTSGSYEQYF.

Only a few counts were recorded for this clonotype. The chain uses TRBV24-1 and TRBJ2-1, with 8 nucleotides matching TRBD2. The V segment lost 4 bases and the J segment 9 bases; nucleotides outside the gene matches: 7. The V gene's germline CDR1 is KGHDR and CDR2 SFDVKD. The CDR3 extends over 14 amino acids. The CDR3 reads CATSELTSEAEQFF. For the CDR3, the DNA is TGTGCCACCAGTGAACTGACTAGCGAGGCTGAGCAGTTCTTC.

There are many counts of this clonotype. The chain couples TRBV13 to TRBJ2-7; the D gene is possibly TRBD1 (5 bases). The CDR3 consists of 13 residues. Trimming pared 3 bases from V and 2 bases from J, leaving 8 bases between. Germline values: CDR1 PRHDT, CDR2 FYEKMQ (reference sequence). The CDR3 DNA reads as TGTGCCAGCAGCTTTACAGGCCCCTACGAGCAGTACTTC. Translation: CASSFTGPYEQYF.

This clonotype was recorded a few times. J is TRBJ2-1 and V is TRBV9; D call uncertain. In germline, CDR1 is SGDLS, CDR2 YYNGEE. V gave up 4 bases and J gave up 0 bases, with 8 bases separating them. This CDR3 has 14 residues. This CDR3 is CASSPYSSYNEQFF. CDR3 in DNA: TGTGCCAGCAGCCCGTACAGCTCCTACAATGAGCAGTTCTTC.

This clonotype was picked up a small number of times. The V call is TRBV5-1, the J call TRBJ1-6; a possible D gene is TRBD1 (6 bases). CDR1 is SGHRS, CDR2 YFSETQ, per germline. This CDR3 contains 14 residues. Trimming cost V 0 bases and J 7 bases, with 8 bases left between them. This CDR3 reads CASSLVGGNSPLHF. CDR3 DNA: TGCGCCAGCAGCTTGGTCGGGGGCAATTCACCCCTCCACTTT.

V gene TRBV30 combines with J gene TRBJ1-2; the D gene is possibly TRBD1 (5 bases). The V end lost 0 bases, the J end lost 8 bases, and 13 bases lay between the germline ends. The germline V gene has CDR1 GTSNPN and CDR2 SVGIG (reference sequence). The CDR3 runs 13 residues. Written as DNA, the CDR3 is TGTGCCTGGAGTGTAGGGGCAGGGCAAGGCTACACCTTC. This encodes CAWSVGAGQGYTF.

This clonotype was picked up many times. The chain carries TRBV2 and TRBJ1-1; D is uncertain. Looked up from germline, CDR1 is SNHLY and CDR2 is FYNNEI. The V gene lost 3 bases and the J gene lost 3 bases, with 11 bases spanning the gap. The CDR3 is 14 residues long. CDR3: CASSETQKDTEAFF. The DNA for the CDR3 is TGTGCCAGCAGTGAGACGCAGAAGGACACTGAAGCTTTCTTT.

The chain couples TRBV10-3 to TRBJ2-2; no definite D call. This CDR3 comprises 12 residues. CDR1 and CDR2 (germline): ENHRY, SYGVKD. Between the trimmed V and J ends, which lost 6 bases and 4 bases, there was a span of 6 bases. The DNA of the CDR3 is TGTGCCATCAGGGAACCCACCGGGGAGCTGTTTTTT. Protein: CAIREPTGELFF.

This clonotype was detected many times. The chain carries TRBV7-3 and TRBJ2-2; the D is unclear. The CDR3 covers 14 residues. Germline lookup yields CDR1 SGHTA and CDR2 FQGTGA. The V end lost 1 base, the J end lost 5 bases, and 8 bases lay between the germline ends. The DNA of the CDR3 is TGTGCCAGCAGCTTAAGCAGAGATACCGGGGAGCTGTTTTTT. Residues: CASSLSRDTGELFF.

In this sample, this clonotype turned up a few times. J is TRBJ1-4 and V is TRBV27; D gene ambiguous. V was cut by 10 bases and J by 5 bases, with 5 bases left in between. Germline V gene lookup returns CDR1 MNHEY and CDR2 SMNVEV (reference sequence). This CDR3 is built from 10 residues. The CDR3 sequence is CAILNEKLFF. Here the CDR3 DNA reads TGTGCCATCTTAAATGAAAAACTGTTTTTT.

There are many counts of this clonotype. The chain employs TRBV27 and TRBJ2-5, with 7 bases lining up with TRBD2. The CDR3 contains 16 residues. CDR1 and CDR2 (germline): MNHEY, SMNVEV (reference sequence). V shed 4 bases, J shed 5 bases, and the junction held 13 bases outside the gene matches. The CDR3 DNA reads TGTGCCAGCAGTTCTCTGCCGCGGGAGTCGGAGGAGACCCAGTACTTC. It is translated as CASSSLPRESEETQYF.

J is TRBJ2-5 and V is TRBV3-1; 11 bases align to TRBD1. Germline loops: CDR1 LGHDT, CDR2 YNNKEL (reference sequence). This CDR3 region has 14 residues. Unmatched junction bases numbered 7, after V lost 8 bases and J lost 5 bases. In nucleotides, the CDR3 is TGTGCCAGCCAGGACAGGGGGCTGCGGGAGACCCAGTACTTC. It encodes CASQDRGLRETQYF.

The V and J genes are TRBV28 and TRBJ1-2, with 8 bases lining up with TRBD1. In germline, CDR1 is MDHEN, CDR2 SYDVKM. With 6 bases clipped from V and 8 bases from J, the junction kept 17 bases outside the gene matches. The CDR3 runs to 16 residues. CDR3 sequence: CASSFGARQGREGYTF. Written as DNA, the CDR3 is TGTGCCAGCAGCTTTGGCGCCCGACAGGGGCGGGAAGGCTACACCTTC.

This clonotype was counted only a few times. The J gene is TRBJ2-3, the V gene TRBV10-3; TRBD2 might be the D (5 bases). This CDR3 region has 12 residues. CDR1 is ENHRY and CDR2 is SYGVKD in the germline V gene. Trimming removed 4 bases at V and 3 bases at J, with 5 bases between. In nucleotides, the CDR3 is TGTGCCATCAGTGGGGAGACAGATACGCAGTATTTT. Translating it yields CAISGETDTQYF.

This clonotype was seen many times. The chain joins TRBV6-1 to TRBJ2-7; 11 positions agree with TRBD2. J was trimmed by 3 bases and V by 8 bases; bases with no gene match: 9. Germline V CDR1 and CDR2: MNHNS, SASEGT. This CDR3 region has 15 residues. In nucleotides, the CDR3 is TGTGCCAGCCAGGCGACTAGCGGGGCCTTCTACGAGCAGTACTTC. Protein: CASQATSGAFYEQYF.

This clonotype was recorded many times. The V and J genes are TRBV6-1 and TRBJ2-3; no reliable D call. The V end was cut by 6 bases, the J end by 11 bases, with 18 bases between. This CDR3 is built from 13 residues. Germline CDR1 is MNHNS and CDR2 is SASEGT. The CDR3 region is CASRIPLGGVQYF. The CDR3 DNA is TGTGCCAGCAGGATTCCTCTGGGTGGGGTGCAGTATTTT.

This clonotype has ten or more counts. The V call is TRBV20-1, the J call TRBJ1-5; perhaps TRBD1 as D (5 bases). Trimming left V 1 base short and J 2 bases short, with 12 bases between. CDR3 size: 15 residues. CDR1 is DFQATT, CDR2 SNEGSKA, per germline (reference sequence). DNA of the CDR3: TGCAGTGCTAGAGCTGGGGGTTGGGGCAATCAGCCCCAGCATTTT. Its protein is CSARAGGWGNQPQHF.

This clonotype appeared many times. The gene calls are TRBV5-1 and TRBJ2-7; 8 nucleotides agree with TRBD2. The CDR3 has 15 amino acids. Trimming took 4 bases from V and 2 from J; bases not matched to a gene: 8. Germline CDR1 reads SGHRS; CDR2 reads YFSETQ. The CDR3 DNA reads as TGCGCCAGCAGCCCCACTAGCGGTCCTCCCTACGAGCAGTACTTC. Its protein is CASSPTSGPPYEQYF. Looking up the rest from reference TRBV5-1 and TRBJ2-7 gives the full variable domain: KAGVTQTPRYLIKTRGQQVTLSCSPISGHRSVSWYQQTPGQGLQFLFEYFSETQRNKGNFPGRFSGRQFSNSRSEMNVSTLELGDSALYLCASSPTSGPPYEQYFGPGTRLTVT.

In its sample, this clonotype was seen a few times. The chain is built from TRBV10-2 and TRBJ2-5; 7 bases are a match to TRBD2. The trim removed 10 bases at V and 7 bases at J, leaving 18 bases unmatched. Germline CDR1 and CDR2: WSHSY and SAAADI. The CDR3 is 15 residues long. CDR3 sequence: CAISMGEGPGGTQYF. CDR3 DNA sequence: TGCGCCATCTCGATGGGGGAGGGCCCCGGAGGGACCCAGTACTTC.